These 22 T cell receptor beta chains share one sample of origin, sequenced in a study of shared clonotypes between healthy human individuals (dated by TCRdb to 2020 to 2021). The protocol used for the library was the immunoSEQ multiplex PCR assay. TCRdb holds this immuneACCESS table with in-frame rearrangements only. Some clones are missing; in checked studies, unresolved V genes explain under half, and the rest has no known cause. Across this sample there are 1,100,000 or so clones, with around 78% seen only once. The ten largest account for more than 0.5% of the sample. The sequenced material came from memory CD4+ T cells from PBMCs. The cell subset or site label, as the study defines it: CD45RA-negative fraction. The receptors come from a man aged 18 to 30 in good health. Some clones in this sample may be carry-over from other donors' samples.

The chain combines TRBV28 with TRBJ2-2; TRBD2 aligns across 8 bases. CDR3 length: 16 residues. Trimming cost V 8 bases and J 0 bases; bases outside gene matches: 8. Germline V gives CDR1 MDHEN, CDR2 SYDVKM. CDR3 protein: CASEIAGIANTGELFF. The CDR3 nucleotides are TGTGCCAGCGAAATAGCGGGGATCGCGAACACCGGGGAGCTGTTTTTT. The full variable domain, rest sourced from reference TRBV28 and TRBJ2-2, is DVKVTQSSRYLVKRTGEKVFLECVQDMDHENMFWYRQDPGLGLRLIYFSYDVKMKEKGDIPEGYSVSREKKERFSLILESASTNQTSMYLCASEIAGIANTGELFFGEGSRLTVL.

In this sample, this clone turned up many times. The genes are TRBV11-2 and TRBJ2-3; D may be TRBD2 (6 bases). CDR3 size: 15 residues. Trimming removed 0 bases at V and 8 bases at J, with 15 bases between. The germline gives CDR1 SGHAT, CDR2 FQNNGV. CDR3 DNA sequence: TGTGCCAGCAGCTTAGAGGAGGGGCGACCTGGTACGCAGTATTTT. Translating it yields CASSLEEGRPGTQYF.

This rearrangement joins TRBV28 to TRBJ1-2; D gene ambiguous. This CDR3 has 14 amino acids. V was shortened by 6 bases and J by 4 bases, with 15 bases between the two germline ends. CDR1 is MDHEN, CDR2 SYDVKM, per germline. The CDR3 region is CASSPGSALYGYTF. The CDR3 DNA is TGTGCCAGCAGCCCCGGCAGTGCTCTCTATGGCTACACCTTC.

V and J are TRBV2 and TRBJ1-1; the D gene is possibly TRBD1 (6 bases). The V gene's germline CDR1 is SNHLY and CDR2 FYNNEI. The ends were cut back, 7 bases at V and 4 bases at J, with 16 bases in the middle. The CDR3 consists of 14 residues. The CDR3 sequence: CASTFQEGGTEAFF. In DNA form, the CDR3 reads TGTGCCAGCACCTTTCAGGAGGGGGGCACTGAAGCTTTCTTT.

The chain has TRBV6-1 and TRBJ2-5, with D unclear. V was pared by 10 bases and J by 7 bases, with 10 bases between. The germline V gene has CDR1 MNHNS and CDR2 SASEGT. The CDR3 length is 10 residues. CDR3 in DNA: TGTGCCACCGCAACGAGGACCCAGTACTTC. As protein: CATATRTQYF.

Only a few counts were recorded for this clone. The chain combines TRBV11-3 with TRBJ2-2; D gene ambiguous. Looked up from germline, CDR1 is SGHNT and CDR2 is YENEEA. Between the trimmed V and J ends, which lost 1 base and 4 bases, there was a span of 7 bases. The CDR3 is 14 amino acids. The CDR3, as DNA: TGTGCCAGCAGCTTAGGGTACGGCACCGGGGAGCTGTTTTTT. It specifies CASSLGYGTGELFF.

This sequence joins TRBV2 and TRBJ2-5, with TRBD2 matching over 11 bases. The CDR3 has 13 amino acids. CDR1 is SNHLY and CDR2 is FYNNEI in the germline V gene. CDR3 sequence: CGLAGRTQETQYF. The DNA of the CDR3 is TGTGGACTAGCGGGAAGGACACAAGAGACCCAGTACTTC.

This rearrangement joins TRBV9 to TRBJ2-7; D is possibly TRBD1 (6 bases). V was pared by 0 bases and J by 3 bases, with 13 bases between. CDR3 length: 15 residues. From germline, CDR1 is SGDLS and CDR2 YYNGEE. The chain's CDR3 is CASSVATGPYYEQYF. As DNA, the CDR3 is TGTGCCAGCAGCGTAGCAACAGGGCCTTACTACGAGCAGTACTTC.

This clone has only one observation. The genes are TRBV4-1 and TRBJ2-5, with 11 bases fitting TRBD2. With 2 bases clipped from V and 5 bases from J, the junction kept 7 bases outside the gene matches. Germline lookup yields CDR1 MGHRA and CDR2 YSYEKL. This CDR3 comprises 16 residues. DNA for the CDR3: TGCGCCAGCAGCCAACAATTAGCGGGAGGGGGGGAGACCCAGTACTTC. Protein: CASSQQLAGGGETQYF.

The J gene is TRBJ2-1, the V gene TRBV5-1; tentatively, D is TRBD2 (5 bases). The CDR3 spans 17 residues. The V gene lost 1 base and the J gene lost 0 bases, with 14 bases spanning the gap. Per the germline V gene, CDR1 is SGHRS and CDR2 is YFSETQ. CDR3 sequence (DNA): TGCGCCAGCAGCTTGTTGCCAGCCCGGGGCTCCTACAATGAGCAGTTCTTC. Translation: CASSLLPARGSYNEQFF.

There are a few counts of this clone. This chain connects TRBV6-6 to TRBJ2-7; 9 bases map to TRBD1. This CDR3 contains 14 residues. Germline-derived CDR1 and CDR2 are MNHNY and SVGAGI (reference sequence). V trimming: 6 bases; J trimming: 5 bases; junction bases outside the gene matches: 8. CDR3 in amino acids: CASRRRTGEDEQYF. The CDR3 DNA reads TGTGCCAGCAGGCGACGGACAGGGGAAGACGAGCAGTACTTC.

The rearrangement links TRBV11-2 to TRBJ2-7, with TRBD1 matching 7 bases. This CDR3 is built from 16 residues. V was clipped by 6 bases and J by 4 bases; unmatched bases: 15. Germline lookup yields CDR1 SGHAT and CDR2 FQNNGV. The CDR3 DNA follows: TGTGCCAGCAGTTCAAGCCGAGGGGGCGATCCTTACGAGCAGTACTTC. Its translation: CASSSSRGGDPYEQYF.

The gene calls are TRBV2 and TRBJ2-3, with D uncertain. V gave up 8 bases and J gave up 2 bases, with 8 bases separating them. Germline V lookup: CDR1 SNHLY, CDR2 FYNNEI. This CDR3 comprises 12 residues. CDR3 sequence reads: CASSRFTDTQYF. In DNA form, the CDR3 reads TGTGCCAGCTCCCGATTCACAGATACGCAGTATTTT.

The chain carries TRBV5-1 and TRBJ2-3; D is undetermined. Looked up from germline, CDR1 is SGHRS and CDR2 is YFSETQ. Trimming pared 3 bases from V and 3 bases from J, leaving 11 bases between. CDR3 length: 14 amino acids. CDR3 region: CASSWSTGTDTQYF. CDR3 nucleotide sequence: TGCGCCAGCAGCTGGTCAACCGGGACAGATACGCAGTATTTT.

The sample holds one count of this clone. The rearrangement links TRBV7-8 to TRBJ2-7; TRBD1 is a possible D gene (6 bases). The germline V gene has CDR1 SGHVS and CDR2 FQNEAQ. Trimming stripped 3 bases from V and 2 bases from J, with 11 bases between. The CDR3 runs to 14 residues. The CDR3 spells CASSLGARAYEQYF. The CDR3 nucleotides are TGTGCCAGCAGCTTGGGGGCCAGGGCCTACGAGCAGTACTTC.

The chain couples TRBV7-9 to TRBJ2-2, with D tentatively TRBD1 or TRBD2 (5 bases each). V dropped 6 bases and J dropped 1 base, with 12 bases sitting between them. Germline loops: CDR1 SEHNR, CDR2 FQNEAQ (reference sequence). The CDR3 runs to 15 residues. For the CDR3, the DNA is TGTGCCAGCAGTCTCGGGACGGTGAACACCGGGGAGCTGTTTTTT. This gives the protein CASSLGTVNTGELFF.

This clone has at least ten counts. The sample holds other DNA sequences that translate to the same CDR3. The chain is built from TRBV11-2 and TRBJ2-1; D ambiguous. The CDR3 runs to 14 residues. With 3 bases removed from V and 4 bases from J, the gap between germline ends came to 10 bases. Germline V gene sequence: CDR1 SGHAT, CDR2 FQNNGV. The CDR3: CASSFSGSYNEQFF. As DNA, the CDR3 is TGTGCCAGCAGCTTCTCGGGTTCATACAATGAGCAGTTCTTC.

The genes are TRBV7-8 and TRBJ2-3, with 11 positions matching TRBD2. The V and J ends lost 5 bases and 4 bases, in that order; junction bases with no gene match: 5. This CDR3 has 15 amino acids. Germline assignment: CDR1 SGHVS and CDR2 FQNEAQ. The CDR3 DNA reads TGTGCCAGCAGCGCCAATAGCGGGAGGGCAGATACGCAGTATTTT. Translating gives CASSANSGRADTQYF.

The CDR3 DNA reads TGCGCCAGCAGCCGAGGCGGGACAGAAGATCAGCCCCAGCATTTT. This encodes CASSRGGTEDQPQHF. V gene TRBV5-1 combines with J gene TRBJ1-5; the match to TRBD1 covers 7 bases. The V segment lost 4 bases and the J segment 5 bases; nucleotides outside the gene matches: 9. This CDR3 spans 15 amino acids. Germline loops: CDR1 SGHRS, CDR2 YFSETQ. The complete variable domain, with remaining parts taken from reference TRBV5-1 and TRBJ1-5, reads KAGVTQTPRYLIKTRGQQVTLSCSPISGHRSVSWYQQTPGQGLQFLFEYFSETQRNKGNFPGRFSGRQFSNSRSEMNVSTLELGDSALYLCASSRGGTEDQPQHFGDGTRLSIL.

The sample holds a few counts of this clone. V and J are TRBV6-5 and TRBJ2-7; a possible D gene is TRBD1 (5 bases). The CDR3 contains 12 residues. The germline V and J ends were trimmed by 10 bases and 0 bases, with 10 bases remaining between them. Germline CDR1 and CDR2: MNHEY and SVGAGI. CDR3: CATRQSSYEQYF. The DNA for the CDR3 is TGTGCCACCCGACAGAGCTCCTACGAGCAGTACTTC.

The chain carries TRBV18 and TRBJ2-2, with 7 positions matching TRBD2. This CDR3 is 17 amino acids long. J gave up 3 bases and V 0 bases, and 7 bases lay outside the gene matches. Germline V gene sequence: CDR1 KGHSH, CDR2 LQKENI. Here the CDR3 DNA reads TGTGCCAGCTCACCACCGGGCGGGAGTTGGGACACCGGGGAGCTGTTTTTT. This gives the protein CASSPPGGSWDTGELFF.

CDR3 DNA: TGTGCCAGCAGCCTCCGGACAGTCGGACGGGCCGGGGAGCTGTTTTTT. Amino acids: CASSLRTVGRAGELFF. The chain combines TRBV14 with TRBJ2-2, with D perhaps matching TRBD1 (6 bases). Germline CDR1 SGHDN, CDR2 FVKESK. V lost 4 bases and J 6 bases, leaving 18 bases between the germline ends. This CDR3 comprises 16 residues.